These 10 T cell receptor beta chains originate from one sample sequenced in a study of blood T cells in healthy people across ages. For the second PCR, which ran for about 7 to 11 cycles, a sample-barcoded 5' primer and a J-beta primer mix were used. TCRdb itself ran the 5' RACE reads through MiXCR, one entry per CDR3 protein. The table shows 1.5 million to 2 million distinct CDR3 sequences, with about 28% occurring only once. Sequenced input: blood. The receptor source for this set is a woman aged 30 to 39 in good health.

This clonotype was counted between two and nine times. V usage is TRBV24-1 and J usage is TRBJ2-1, with 12 bases fitting TRBD2. Germline CDR1 reads KGHDR; CDR2 reads SFDVKD. V lost 3 bases to trimming and J lost 7 bases; unmatched junction nucleotides: 9. The CDR3 loop spans 17 amino acids. The CDR3 sequence: CATSDTSGGPPLNEQFF. CDR3 coding DNA: TGTGCCACCAGTGATACTAGCGGGGGGCCCCCTTTGAATGAGCAGTTCTTC.

This clonotype occurred once. This may arise from a read error, as a much more abundant clone is one base away. The chain employs TRBV5-1 and TRBJ2-7; D is perhaps TRBD1 (6 bases). V was trimmed by 4 bases and J by 0 bases, leaving 14 bases between them. This CDR3 comprises 15 residues. Germline CDR1 SGHRS, CDR2 YFSETQ. The CDR3 reads CASSQRAGDSYEQYF. CDR3 coding DNA: TGCGCCAGCAGCCAACGCGCAGGGGACTCCTACGAGCAGTACTTC.

This clonotype came up many times. V usage is TRBV20-1 and J usage is TRBJ1-2; D unclear. The CDR3 is made up of 12 amino acids. V was clipped by 0 bases and J by 2 bases, with 4 bases between them. Germline values: CDR1 DFQATT, CDR2 SNEGSKA (reference sequence). CDR3 protein: CSARDPNYGYTF. The CDR3, as DNA: TGCAGTGCTAGAGATCCCAACTATGGCTACACCTTC.

The chain combines TRBV6-1 with TRBJ1-5, with D perhaps matching TRBD1 (6 bases). The V gene's germline CDR1 is MNHNS and CDR2 SASEGT. V was cut by 9 bases and J by 6 bases, with 15 bases left in between. The CDR3 sequence is 13 residues long. The chain's CDR3 is CASGPQGGQPQHF. The CDR3 nucleotides read TGTGCCAGTGGCCCACAGGGAGGTCAGCCCCAGCATTTT.

The V call is TRBV2, the J call TRBJ2-3; D is ambiguous. V lost 5 bases to trimming and J lost 2 bases, with 11 bases between them. From germline, CDR1 is SNHLY and CDR2 FYNNEI. This CDR3 comprises 14 residues. The CDR3 here is CASSRGIPTDTQYF. The CDR3 DNA is TGTGCCAGCAGTAGAGGAATACCCACAGATACGCAGTATTTT.

There are many counts of this clonotype. The gene calls are TRBV5-6 and TRBJ2-7, with D possibly matching TRBD2 (6 bases). This CDR3 spans 15 amino acids. CDR1 and CDR2 (germline): SGHDT, YYEEEE. Trimming stripped 0 bases from V and 3 bases from J, with 13 bases between. DNA for the CDR3: TGTGCCAGCAGCTTGGGGGGGGTGGGGTACTACGAGCAGTACTTC. It codes for CASSLGGVGYYEQYF.

The CDR3 DNA reads TGTGCCAGCAGTTTCCGGGAGCGGGTGAGCAATGAGCAGTTCTTC. Amino acids: CASSFRERVSNEQFF. The chain is built from TRBV12-3 or TRBV12-4 and TRBJ2-1; possibly TRBD2 for D (6 bases). V was shortened by 3 bases and J by 6 bases, with 15 bases between the two germline ends. The CDR3 spans 15 residues.

This clonotype was detected only a few times. This could be a read error, since a much larger clone is one nucleotide away. The chain recombines TRBV20-1 with TRBJ2-3; 10 bases line up with TRBD2. The CDR3 consists of 14 residues. Per the germline V gene, CDR1 is DFQATT and CDR2 is SNEGSKA (reference sequence). The CDR3: CSALAGGVVDMQYF. CDR3 nucleotides: TGCAGTGCTTTAGCGGGAGGAGTGGTCGATATGCAGTATTTT.

The gene calls are TRBV28 and TRBJ2-7; 8 bases fit TRBD2. The CDR3 spans 14 residues. Trimming cost V 5 bases and J 9 bases; bases outside gene matches: 12. CDR1 MDHEN and CDR2 SYDVKM come from the germline V gene. The CDR3 spells CASSGASGRWGQYF. The CDR3 region has the DNA TGTGCCAGCAGTGGGGCTAGCGGGCGCTGGGGGCAGTACTTC.

A word on this clonotype: This could be a read error, since a much larger clone is one nucleotide away. The chain uses TRBV7-6 and TRBJ2-7, with 7 bases matching TRBD2. Per germline, CDR1 SGHVS and CDR2 FNYEAQ. This CDR3 is built from 15 residues. The CDR3 protein is CAGSPGASGAYEQYF. In DNA, the CDR3 is TGTGCCGGCAGCCCCGGGGCTAGCGGAGCCTACGAGCAGTACTTC. The full variable domain, with the rest looked up from reference TRBV7-6 and TRBJ2-7, is GAGVSQSPRYKVTKRGQDVALRCDPISGHVSLYWYRQALGQGPEFLTYFNYEAQQDKSGLPNDRFSAERPEGSISTLTIQRTEQRDSAMYRCAGSPGASGAYEQYFGPGTRLTVT.